The 8 T cell receptor beta chains below were found in one sample sequenced in a study of tumor-infiltrating lymphocytes in primary liver carcinoma. With a constant-region primer, TCR beta cDNA was made from 450 to 650 ng of total RNA. Libraries for TCR beta were built through three nested multiplex PCR rounds, which together made up a slightly modified ARM-PCR procedure. Running 9 to 11 cycles apiece, the first two PCR rounds relied on TRBV1-TRBV30 forward primers together with a C-beta reverse primer. TCRdb itself ran the multiplex PCR reads through MiXCR, one entry per CDR3 protein. The table includes roughly 57,000 distinct CDR3 sequences, just over 70% detected once. The tissue used was unsorted bulk material of about 19-33 mg. RNA and DNA were co-extracted from it with the AllPrep DNA/RNA mini kit. Source material: liver tumor tissue from sampling region 2. Subset here: tumor region T2, inferior pole. The receptors stem from a man aged 35 to 55 with primary liver carcinoma and hepatitis B virus infection.

On this clonotype: This may arise from a read error, as a much more abundant clone is one base away. It is likely a read error, because the conserved phenylalanine at the end of the CDR3 is missing. The chain recombines TRBV25-1 with TRBJ1-2; D uncertain. The CDR3 is 12 residues long. V lost 2 bases and J lost 4, with 5 bases in between. Per germline, CDR1 MGHDK and CDR2 SYGVNS. The CDR3 sequence is CASSENSYGYTS. In nucleotides, the CDR3 is TGTGCCAGCAGTGAAAACAGCTATGGCTACACCTCC.

This clonotype appeared a few times. Just one base apart from a much larger clone, this may be a read error. The rearrangement uses TRBV5-4 and TRBJ2-2, with 7 bases identical to TRBD1. V shed 3 bases and J 3 bases; nucleotides not matched to a gene: 2. Germline loops: CDR1 SGHNT, CDR2 YYREEE (reference sequence). CDR3 length equals 14 residues. CDR3 sequence reads: CASSSGQYTGELFF. The CDR3 bases are TGTGCCAGCAGCTCGGGACAGTACACCGGGGAGCTGTTTTTT. The full variable domain, with the rest looked up from reference TRBV5-4 and TRBJ2-2, is ETGVTQSPTHLIKTRGQQVTLRCSSQSGHNTVSWYQQALGQGPQFIFQYYREEENGRGNFPPRFSGLQFPNYSSELNVNALELDDSALYLCASSSGQYTGELFFGEGSRLTVL.

To note about this clonotype: Relative to the germline gene, one junction end is altered; a read error may explain this. CDR3 sequence reads: CASSQTIALAGITATQYF. CDR3 bases: TGCGCCAGTAGCCAGACCATTGCCCTAGCGGGAATCACCGCTACGCAGTATTTT. The chain uses TRBV4-1 and TRBJ2-3, with 9 bases that match TRBD2. Per germline, CDR1 MGHRA and CDR2 YSYEKL. The CDR3 has 18 residues.

This clonotype was counted at least ten times. This may arise from a read error, as a much more abundant clone is one base away. CDR3 sequence: CASSLNVNEQFF. The CDR3 nucleotides read TGTGCCAGCAGCTTAAATGTCAATGAGCAGTTCTTC. The chain combines TRBV11-3 with TRBJ2-1; D is ambiguous. The V gene's germline CDR1 is SGHNT and CDR2 YENEEA. V was clipped by 2 bases and J by 6 bases, with 5 bases between them. This CDR3 is 12 amino acids long.

About this clonotype: The germline gene is not matched at one end of the junction; a read error may be the cause. V usage is TRBV4-1 and J usage is TRBJ2-1; possible D gene TRBD2, 5 bases. The CDR3 covers 17 residues. The germline V gene encodes CDR1 MGHRA and CDR2 YSYEKL. CDR3 DNA sequence: TGCGCCAGCTGCCAAGGGCTAGCTGAAAGCTCCTGCGATGAGCAGTTCTTC. This encodes CASCQGLAESSCDEQFF.

The rearrangement links TRBV6-7 to TRBJ2-2; TRBD1 agrees at 8 bases. TRBV6-7 has ORF status, its function being uncertain. The V and J ends lost 9 bases and 8 bases, in that order; junction bases with no gene match: 11. This CDR3 is built from 14 residues. This chain's CDR3 is CARSYRGITGELFF. Written as DNA, the CDR3 is TGTGCCAGAAGCTACAGGGGGATCACAGGGGAGCTGTTTTTT.

A note on this clonotype: Without the conserved terminal phenylalanine or tryptophan, this CDR3 likely stems from a read error. The DNA is omitted, as the CDR3 cannot be located on it reliably, and the CDR3 follows TCRdb's listing. This chain joins TRBV11-2 and TRBJ2-1; the table's D gene call, TRBD2, was not cross checked with the DNA. The CDR3 is 14 amino acids in total, end residues counted. Per germline, CDR1 SGHAT and CDR2 FQNNGV. The CDR3 spells CARSLYRLVSEQLL.

The chain has TRBV29-1 and TRBJ2-7; D not resolved. The CDR3 runs 12 residues. V dropped 7 bases and J dropped 5 bases, with 15 bases sitting between them. Germline CDR1 SQVTM, CDR2 ANQGSEA. Here the CDR3 DNA reads TGCAGCGCGGGTTGGAATAATCACGAGCAGTACTTC. Translating gives CSAGWNNHEQYF.